This entry is about one TCR beta chain. The data stem from a study of cytomegalovirus exposure and HLA in healthy donors. With 60 Vbeta and 13 Jbeta primers, the PCR was carried out. The method was immunoSEQ multiplex PCR; TCRdb's version includes in-frame clones alone and lacks a portion of them. The sample carries over 80,000 clones, 82% recorded once. V dropped 0 bases and J dropped 5; count of bases not matched to a gene: 7. The V gene's germline CDR1 is SGDLS and CDR2 YYNGEE. CDR3 length: 15 amino acids. The sequence was obtained from a man between 50 and 59 years old in good health and CMV-seronegative. The chain employs TRBV9 and TRBJ2-5, with TRBD2 identical over 7 bases. The specimen was PBMCs. The chain's CDR3 is CASSVEGAGRETQYF. The CDR3 DNA sequence: TGTGCCAGCAGCGTAGAGGGAGCGGGGAGGGAGACCCAGTACTTC.